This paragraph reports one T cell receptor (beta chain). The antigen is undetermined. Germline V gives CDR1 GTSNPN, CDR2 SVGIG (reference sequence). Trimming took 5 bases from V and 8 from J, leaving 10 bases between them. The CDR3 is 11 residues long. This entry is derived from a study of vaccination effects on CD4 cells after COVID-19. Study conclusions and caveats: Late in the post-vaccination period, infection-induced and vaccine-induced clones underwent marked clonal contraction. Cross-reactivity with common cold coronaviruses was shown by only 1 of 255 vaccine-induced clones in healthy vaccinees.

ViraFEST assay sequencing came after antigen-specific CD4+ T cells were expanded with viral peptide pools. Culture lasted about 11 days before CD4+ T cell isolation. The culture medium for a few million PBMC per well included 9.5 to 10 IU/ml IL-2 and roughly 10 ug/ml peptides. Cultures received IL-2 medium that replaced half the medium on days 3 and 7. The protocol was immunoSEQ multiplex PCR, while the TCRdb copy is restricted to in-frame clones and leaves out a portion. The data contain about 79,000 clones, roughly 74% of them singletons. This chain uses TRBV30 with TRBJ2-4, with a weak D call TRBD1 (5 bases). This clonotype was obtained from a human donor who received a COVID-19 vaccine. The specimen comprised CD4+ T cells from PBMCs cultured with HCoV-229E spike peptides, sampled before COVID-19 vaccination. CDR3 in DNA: TGTGCCTGGGCCCAAGGGGACATTCAGTACTTC. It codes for CAWAQGDIQYF.